Sequencing of this T cell receptor beta chain was carried out in a study of blood T cells in healthy people across ages. Combining a sample-barcoded 5' primer with a J-beta primer mix, a second PCR ran for roughly 7 to 11 cycles. TCRdb re-called the 5' RACE reads with MiXCR, one entry per CDR3 protein. Here the sample spans some 1.4 million distinct CDR3 sequences, around two fifths being singletons. Per the germline V gene, CDR1 is MNHNS and CDR2 is SASEGT. V was clipped by 8 bases and J by 8 bases; unmatched bases: 1. The CDR3 runs to 13 residues. This receptor was identified in a woman between 18 and 29 years old in good health. This chain uses TRBV6-1 with TRBJ2-3, with 16 bases matching TRBD2. Sequenced input: blood. The CDR3 loop is CASGTSGGGTQYF. The CDR3 bases are TGTGCCAGCGGGACTAGCGGGGGGGGTACGCAGTATTTT.